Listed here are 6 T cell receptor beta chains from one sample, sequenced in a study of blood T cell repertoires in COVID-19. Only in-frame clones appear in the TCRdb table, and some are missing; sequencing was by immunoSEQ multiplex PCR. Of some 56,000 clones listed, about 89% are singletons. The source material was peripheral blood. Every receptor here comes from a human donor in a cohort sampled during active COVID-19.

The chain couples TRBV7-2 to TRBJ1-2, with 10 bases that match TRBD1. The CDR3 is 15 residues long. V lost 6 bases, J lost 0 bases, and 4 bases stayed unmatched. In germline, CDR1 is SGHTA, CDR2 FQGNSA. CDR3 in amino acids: CASRRQGASNYGYTF. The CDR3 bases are TGTGCCAGCAGAAGACAGGGGGCCTCTAACTATGGCTACACCTTC.

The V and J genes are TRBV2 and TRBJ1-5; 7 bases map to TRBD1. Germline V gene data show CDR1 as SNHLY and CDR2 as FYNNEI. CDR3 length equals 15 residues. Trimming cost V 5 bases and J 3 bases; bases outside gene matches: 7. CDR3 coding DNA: TGTGCCAGCAGTCGGCTACAGGGGCCCAATCAGCCCCAGCATTTT. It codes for CASSRLQGPNQPQHF.

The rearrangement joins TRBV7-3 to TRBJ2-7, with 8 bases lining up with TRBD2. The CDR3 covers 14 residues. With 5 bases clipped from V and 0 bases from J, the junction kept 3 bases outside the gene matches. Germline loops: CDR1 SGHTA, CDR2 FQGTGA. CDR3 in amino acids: CASSPRGDSYEQYF. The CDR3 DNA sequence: TGTGCCAGCAGCCCGCGGGGGGACTCCTACGAGCAGTACTTC.

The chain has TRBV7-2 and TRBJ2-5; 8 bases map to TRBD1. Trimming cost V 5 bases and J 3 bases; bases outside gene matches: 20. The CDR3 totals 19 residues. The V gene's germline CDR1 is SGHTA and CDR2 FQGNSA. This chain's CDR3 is CASSLHLRPRGPGEETQYF. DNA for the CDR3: TGTGCCAGCAGCCTTCATCTCCGTCCCAGGGGGCCTGGGGAAGAGACCCAGTACTTC.

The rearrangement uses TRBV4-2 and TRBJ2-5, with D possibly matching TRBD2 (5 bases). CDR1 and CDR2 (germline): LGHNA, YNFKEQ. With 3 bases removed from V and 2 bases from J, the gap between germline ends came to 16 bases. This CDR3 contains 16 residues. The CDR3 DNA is TGTGCCAGCAGCCACTCGACGGGAATCCTTCAAGAGACCCAGTACTTC. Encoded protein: CASSHSTGILQETQYF.

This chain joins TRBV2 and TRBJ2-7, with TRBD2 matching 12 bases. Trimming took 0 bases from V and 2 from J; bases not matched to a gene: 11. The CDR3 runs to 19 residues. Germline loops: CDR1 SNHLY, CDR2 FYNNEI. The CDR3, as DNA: TGTGCCAGCAGTGAAGCGCTTCCCGGACTAGCGGGGCTCCCCTACGAGCAGTACTTC. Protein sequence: CASSEALPGLAGLPYEQYF.